One and the same sample provided the 26 T cell receptor beta chains below, sequenced in a study of cytotoxic CD8 clonotypes in ibrutinib-treated CLL. Profiled with immunoSEQ multiplex PCR; TCRdb holds only in-frame clones, not every one. The sample has about 130,000 clones; 80% to 90% are singletons. Sequencing was performed on PBMCs, taken after 24 months of ibrutinib treatment. The receptors shown here come from a human donor with chronic lymphocytic leukemia.

The CDR3 loop is CASSHYASTDTQYF. The CDR3 region has the DNA TGCGCCAGCAGTCATTACGCTAGCACAGATACGCAGTATTTT. The gene calls are TRBV10-2 and TRBJ2-3, with D uncertain. This CDR3 is 14 amino acids long. Germline V CDR1 and CDR2: WSHSY, SAAADI. The V and J ends lost 5 bases and 0 bases respectively, with 9 bases between them.

V is TRBV29-1 and J is TRBJ1-1; D call uncertain. The length of the CDR3 is 13 residues. The V end lost 6 bases, the J end lost 5 bases, and 16 bases lay between the germline ends. Germline V lookup: CDR1 SQVTM, CDR2 ANQGSEA. In DNA, the CDR3 is TGCAGCGTCCTAGGAACAGCCTGGACTGAAGCTTTCTTT. It specifies CSVLGTAWTEAFF.

The V gene is TRBV20-1, the J gene TRBJ2-1; D call uncertain. This CDR3 is 11 amino acids long. Deletions cut 1 base from V and 7 bases from J, with 5 bases between. Germline-derived CDR1 and CDR2 are DFQATT and SNEGSKA (reference sequence). DNA of the CDR3: TGCAGTGCTAGAGTCGAGAATGAGCAGTTCTTC. Residues: CSARVENEQFF.

V usage is TRBV10-3 and J usage is TRBJ2-3, with 9 nucleotides matching TRBD2. V was pared by 2 bases and J by 7 bases, with 10 bases of the junction left unmatched. Germline CDR1 is ENHRY and CDR2 is SYGVKD. This CDR3 contains 16 residues. The CDR3, as DNA: TGTGCCATCAGTGAGGGGCGGGAGGGGACCCGGAATACGCAGTATTTT. Its translation: CAISEGREGTRNTQYF.

V is TRBV27 and J is TRBJ1-5; unclear D gene. V lost 5 bases and J 3 bases, leaving 5 bases between the germline ends. CDR1 is MNHEY and CDR2 is SMNVEV in the germline V gene (reference sequence). The CDR3 totals 12 residues. The CDR3 sequence: CASSANNQPQHF. DNA for the CDR3: TGTGCCAGCAGTGCGAACAATCAGCCCCAGCATTTT.

The chain joins TRBV6-6 to TRBJ1-1; D is ambiguous. Looked up from germline, CDR1 is MNHNY and CDR2 is SVGAGI (reference sequence). The CDR3 covers 13 residues. Trimming shortened V by 2 bases and J by 7 bases, and 11 bases separated the two germline ends. CDR3 DNA: TGTGCCAGCAGTTACACGCGTGAGGGTGAAGCTTTCTTT. Residues: CASSYTREGEAFF.

The chain has TRBV5-1 and TRBJ1-3, with a tentative D call TRBD1 (5 bases). The CDR3 spans 15 residues. Trimming stripped 5 bases from V and 0 bases from J, with 12 bases between. CDR1 SGHRS and CDR2 YFSETQ come from the germline V gene. The CDR3 protein is CASRGYGGSGNTIYF. The CDR3 nucleotides read TGCGCCAGCAGGGGCTACGGGGGCTCTGGAAACACCATATATTTT.

This chain links TRBV6-5 with TRBJ1-2; a weak D match, TRBD1 (6 bases). Germline V lookup: CDR1 MNHEY, CDR2 SVGAGI. CDR3 length equals 14 residues. V lost 0 bases and J 4 bases, leaving 9 bases between the germline ends. CDR3 sequence: CASSYSQGSYGYTF. CDR3 bases: TGTGCCAGCAGTTACTCACAGGGTAGCTATGGCTACACCTTC.

The chain employs TRBV29-1 and TRBJ1-1; 7 bases fit TRBD1. The CDR3 is 15 residues long. The trim removed 4 bases at V and 1 base at J, leaving 9 bases unmatched. Looked up from germline, CDR1 is SQVTM and CDR2 is ANQGSEA. CDR3 region: CSVVTFDRANTEAFF. The CDR3 DNA reads as TGCAGCGTTGTGACCTTCGACAGGGCGAACACTGAAGCTTTCTTT.

The chain carries TRBV21-1 and TRBJ2-7; TRBD1, the table's D call, lacks a check against the DNA. TRBV21-1 has pseudogene status. CDR3 length: 16 amino acids. CDR3 residues: CASSKKNRVRSYEQYF. The CDR3 DNA reads as TGTGCCAGCAGCAAAAAAAACAGGGTAAGGTCCTACGAGCAGTACTTC.

The V and J genes are TRBV7-2 and TRBJ2-5; D is ambiguous. The ends were cut back, 0 bases at V and 0 bases at J, with 8 bases in the middle. Germline CDR1 reads SGHTA; CDR2 reads FQGNSA. The CDR3 extends over 15 amino acids. The CDR3 region is CASSLAGWYQETQYF. CDR3 in DNA: TGTGCCAGCAGCTTAGCGGGGTGGTACCAAGAGACCCAGTACTTC.

The chain carries TRBV6-6 and TRBJ2-7, with D hard to call. Trimming stripped 5 bases from V and 3 bases from J, with 17 bases between. The CDR3 covers 15 residues. Looked up from germline, CDR1 is MNHNY and CDR2 is SVGAGI (reference sequence). CDR3 nucleotides: TGTGCCAGCAGTAGCTACAGTGGGCCTGACTACGAGCAGTACTTC. Its translation: CASSSYSGPDYEQYF.

The chain is built from TRBV7-2 and TRBJ1-5; 9 bases are shared with TRBD1. J was trimmed by 0 bases and V by 5 bases; bases with no gene match: 8. Germline-derived CDR1 and CDR2 are SGHTA and FQGNSA. CDR3 length: 17 residues. CDR3 amino acids: CASSLQGAQRSNQPQHF. CDR3 in DNA: TGTGCCAGCAGCCTACAGGGGGCGCAGCGTAGCAATCAGCCCCAGCATTTT.

The gene calls are TRBV6-1 and TRBJ1-6; the D is unclear. Trimming removed 4 bases from V and 6 bases from J, with 16 bases in between. There are 16 residues in the CDR3. Germline V lookup: CDR1 MNHNS, CDR2 SASEGT. The CDR3 loop reads CASSVIQPRGNSPLHF. The CDR3 DNA is TGTGCCAGCAGTGTTATACAGCCCCGGGGTAATTCACCCCTCCACTTT.

The J gene is TRBJ1-4, the V gene TRBV6-5; 8 bases agree with TRBD1. Looked up from germline, CDR1 is MNHEY and CDR2 is SVGAGI. The CDR3 sequence is 15 residues long. V dropped 2 bases and J dropped 3; count of bases not matched to a gene: 2. The CDR3 protein is CASSYQGAANEKLFF. Written as DNA, the CDR3 is TGTGCCAGCAGTTACCAGGGGGCTGCTAATGAAAAACTGTTTTTT.

J is TRBJ2-7 and V is TRBV28; 7 bases fit TRBD2. Germline V gene data show CDR1 as MDHEN and CDR2 as SYDVKM. The CDR3 is 14 residues long. Trimming cost V 5 bases and J 8 bases; bases outside gene matches: 12. Here the CDR3 DNA reads TGTGCCAGCAGTCCCAGCGGGACTGTAGTCAAGCAGTACTTC. It specifies CASSPSGTVVKQYF.

The J gene is TRBJ1-2, the V gene TRBV10-2; the D is unclear. Germline V gene lookup returns CDR1 WSHSY and CDR2 SAAADI. The ends were cut back, 6 bases at V and 4 bases at J, with 18 bases in the middle. The CDR3 runs to 15 residues. This CDR3 is CASSPPSKGSYGYTF. The CDR3 DNA reads as TGCGCCAGCAGCCCCCCCTCGAAAGGAAGCTATGGCTACACCTTC.

Comments on this clone: At one of its ends the junction is not consistent with the germline gene, which may arise from a read error. The chain joins TRBV7-7 to TRBJ2-7, with TRBD2 as a possible D gene (5 bases). This CDR3 is 15 amino acids long. Germline CDR1 is SSHAT and CDR2 is FNYEAQ (reference sequence). The CDR3: CASSLASGVGYEQYF. CDR3 DNA: TGTGCTAGCAGCTTAGCGTCCGGGGTAGGGTACGAGCAGTACTTC. The variable domain in full, with the rest retrieved from reference TRBV7-7 and TRBJ2-7, is GAGVSQSPRYKVTKRGQDVTLRCDPISSHATLYWYQQALGQGPEFLTYFNYEAQPDKSGLPSDRFSAERPEGSISTLTIQRTEQRDSAMYRCASSLASGVGYEQYFGPGTRLTVT.

The chain combines TRBV27 with TRBJ2-1; 11 nucleotides agree with TRBD2. The CDR3 is made up of 19 amino acids. Germline CDR1 is MNHEY and CDR2 is SMNVEV (reference sequence). The junction had 13 bases not matched to a gene; V was cut back by 6 bases and J by 0 bases. For the CDR3, the DNA is TGTGCCAGCAGGGGAAAAGGGACTAGCGGATTAAGCTCCTACAATGAGCAGTTCTTC. Protein: CASRGKGTSGLSSYNEQFF.

The V and J genes are TRBV4-2 and TRBJ2-1; D gene ambiguous. V lost 0 bases to trimming and J lost 0 bases, with 6 bases between them. The CDR3 has 15 residues. CDR1 and CDR2 (germline): LGHNA, YNFKEQ. The CDR3 sequence is CASSQEASSYNEQFF. In DNA form, the CDR3 reads TGTGCCAGCAGCCAAGAAGCCAGCTCCTACAATGAGCAGTTCTTC.

The CDR3 nucleotides read TGTGCCAGTCAACCGGGACAGAACTACGAGCAGTACTTC. This codes for CASQPGQNYEQYF. This chain links TRBV28 with TRBJ2-7; 7 bases map to TRBD1. The CDR3 covers 13 residues. Germline lookup yields CDR1 MDHEN and CDR2 SYDVKM. V dropped 9 bases and J dropped 3; count of bases not matched to a gene: 8.

The CDR3 sequence is CASSLGAGGYETQYF. The CDR3 DNA sequence: TGTGCCAGCAGCTTAGGGGCAGGGGGGTATGAGACCCAGTACTTC. The chain joins TRBV11-2 to TRBJ2-5; tentatively, D is TRBD1 (7 bases). The CDR3 extends over 15 amino acids. Germline V gene data show CDR1 as SGHAT and CDR2 as FQNNGV. Trimming shortened V by 1 base and J by 5 bases, and 14 bases separated the two germline ends.

This chain connects TRBV4-1 to TRBJ1-4; D unclear. The CDR3 has 15 residues. The V end lost 2 bases, the J end lost 2 bases, and 9 bases lay between the germline ends. Germline lookup yields CDR1 MGHRA and CDR2 YSYEKL. CDR3: CASSQRTGTNEKLFF. The CDR3 coding sequence is TGCGCCAGCAGCCAAAGGACGGGGACTAATGAAAAACTGTTTTTT.

This clone was seen a few times. The chain couples TRBV6-5 to TRBJ1-1, with D unresolved. The CDR3 runs to 13 residues. Trimming left V 2 bases short and J 8 bases short, with 12 bases between. Germline V gene lookup returns CDR1 MNHEY and CDR2 SVGAGI. The CDR3 region is CASSYTAGREAFF. The CDR3 DNA reads as TGTGCCAGCAGTTACACCGCCGGAAGGGAAGCTTTCTTT.

V usage is TRBV5-1 and J usage is TRBJ2-5, with D unclear. The CDR3 has 14 amino acids. Germline V gene lookup returns CDR1 SGHRS and CDR2 YFSETQ. Trimming took 4 bases from V and 2 from J, leaving 12 bases between them. This CDR3 reads CASSPLQAQETQYF. The CDR3 DNA reads TGCGCCAGCAGCCCCTTGCAGGCGCAAGAGACCCAGTACTTC.

This chain links TRBV5-1 with TRBJ1-1; D unresolved. Germline CDR1 reads SGHRS; CDR2 reads YFSETQ. The CDR3 spans 14 residues. V was cut by 2 bases and J by 0 bases, with 8 bases left in between. The chain's CDR3 is CASSFSGLNTEAFF. As DNA, the CDR3 is TGCGCCAGCAGCTTTTCGGGGTTGAACACTGAAGCTTTCTTT.